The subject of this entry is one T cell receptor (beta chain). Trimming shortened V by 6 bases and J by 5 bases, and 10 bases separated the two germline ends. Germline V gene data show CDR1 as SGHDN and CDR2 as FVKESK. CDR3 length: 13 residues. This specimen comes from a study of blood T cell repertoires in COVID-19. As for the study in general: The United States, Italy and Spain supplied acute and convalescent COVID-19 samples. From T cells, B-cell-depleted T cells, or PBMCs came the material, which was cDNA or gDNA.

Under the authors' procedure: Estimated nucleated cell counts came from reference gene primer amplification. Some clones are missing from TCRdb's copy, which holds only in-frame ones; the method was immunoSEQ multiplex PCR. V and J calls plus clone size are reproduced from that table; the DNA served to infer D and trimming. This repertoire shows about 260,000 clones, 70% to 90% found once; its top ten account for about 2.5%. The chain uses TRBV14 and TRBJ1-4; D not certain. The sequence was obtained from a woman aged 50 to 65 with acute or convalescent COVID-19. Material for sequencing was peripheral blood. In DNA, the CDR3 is TGTGCCAGCAGAGGAGGGATGAATGAAAAACTGTTTTTT. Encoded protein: CASRGGMNEKLFF.